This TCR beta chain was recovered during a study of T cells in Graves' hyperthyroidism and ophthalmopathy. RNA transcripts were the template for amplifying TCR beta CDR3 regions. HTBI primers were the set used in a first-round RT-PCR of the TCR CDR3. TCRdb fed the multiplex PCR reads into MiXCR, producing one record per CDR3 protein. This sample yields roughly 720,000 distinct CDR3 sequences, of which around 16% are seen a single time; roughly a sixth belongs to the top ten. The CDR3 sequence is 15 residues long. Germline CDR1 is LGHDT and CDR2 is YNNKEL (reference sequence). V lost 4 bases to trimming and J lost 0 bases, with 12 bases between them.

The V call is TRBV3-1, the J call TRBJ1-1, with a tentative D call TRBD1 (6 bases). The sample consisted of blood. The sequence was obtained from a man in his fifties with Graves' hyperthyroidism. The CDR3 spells CASSPRTDMNTEAFF. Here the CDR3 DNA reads TGTGCCAGCAGCCCCCGGACAGACATGAACACTGAAGCTTTCTTT.